The clone carrying this T cell receptor (beta chain) was seen just once. Assay: immunoSEQ multiplex PCR; the TCRdb copy retains only in-frame clones and omits some. The profile shows under 15,000 clones, 90% of them singletons. The CDR3 is 14 residues long. Per the germline V gene, CDR1 is SGHRS and CDR2 is YFSETQ. The ends were cut back, 0 bases at V and 2 bases at J, with 8 bases in the middle. The source of the sample is a study of T cell clonotyping in hematopoietic cell transplantation. Sequencing was performed on peripheral blood mononuclear cells. This TCR was recovered from a man under 40 in good health. Some clones in this sample may be carry-over from other donors' samples. J is TRBJ1-1 and V is TRBV5-1; D unresolved. CDR3 nucleotide sequence: TGCGCCAGCAGCTTGGCCACGGGAAACACTGAAGCTTTCTTT. It codes for CASSLATGNTEAFF. The whole variable domain, remainder taken from reference TRBV5-1 and TRBJ1-1, is KAGVTQTPRYLIKTRGQQVTLSCSPISGHRSVSWYQQTPGQGLQFLFEYFSETQRNKGNFPGRFSGRQFSNSRSEMNVSTLELGDSALYLCASSLATGNTEAFFGQGTRLTVV.